This T cell receptor beta chain is from a study of tissue T cells after allogeneic stem cell transplantation. The study, taken as a whole, reports: Which tissue TCRs were alloreactive or antigen-specific was not determined. Some clones might be persisting host cells. Shared clones across patients were few; motif clustering revealed tissue-specific shared signatures.

Assay: immunoSEQ multiplex PCR; the TCRdb copy retains only in-frame clones and omits some. The sample comprises about 9,800 clones, around 64% of which are singletons, and approximately 8.8% rests with the top ten. Notes on this clone: Its antigen is undetermined.

The V segment lost 8 bases and the J segment 2 bases; nucleotides outside the gene matches: 7. The length of the CDR3 is 14 residues. From germline, CDR1 is LGHDT and CDR2 YNNKEL (reference sequence). Sequencing was performed on tissue from the ileum, taken at autopsy. J is TRBJ2-7 and V is TRBV3-1 (or the pseudogene TRBV3-2); the match to TRBD1 covers 9 bases. This TCR was recovered from a woman aged 18-49 years with breast cancer. The CDR3 DNA is TGTGCCAGCCTTGACAGGGACAGGGCCTACGAGCAGTACTTC. The encoded protein is CASLDRDRAYEQYF.